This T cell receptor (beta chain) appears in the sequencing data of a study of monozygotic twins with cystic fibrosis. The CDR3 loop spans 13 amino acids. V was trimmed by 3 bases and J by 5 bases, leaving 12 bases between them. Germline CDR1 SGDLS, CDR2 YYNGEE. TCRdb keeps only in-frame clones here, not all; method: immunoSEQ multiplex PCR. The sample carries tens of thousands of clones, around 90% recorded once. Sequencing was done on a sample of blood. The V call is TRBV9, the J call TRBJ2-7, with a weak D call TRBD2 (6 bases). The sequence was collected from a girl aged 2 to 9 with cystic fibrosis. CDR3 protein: CASSGSRGNEQYF. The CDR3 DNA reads TGTGCCAGCAGCGGAAGCCGGGGGAACGAGCAGTACTTC.